These 20 T cell receptor beta chains share one sample of origin, sequenced in a study of cytomegalovirus exposure and HLA in healthy donors. Sequencing used immunoSEQ multiplex PCR; TCRdb keeps in-frame clones, though not all of them. The sample yields hundreds of thousands of clones, 87% seen once. The sequenced sample consisted of PBMCs. Every receptor here comes from a woman aged 18-30 years in good health and CMV-seropositive.

V usage is TRBV27 and J usage is TRBJ2-3; D is perhaps TRBD2 (7 bases). Germline V gene data show CDR1 as MNHEY and CDR2 as SMNVEV (reference sequence). Trimming took 5 bases from V and 0 from J, leaving 15 bases between them. CDR3 length equals 16 residues. The DNA for the CDR3 is TGTGCCAGCAGTCCGGTGGGGGGGCTTAGCACAGATACGCAGTATTTT. As protein: CASSPVGGLSTDTQYF.

The chain employs TRBV19 and TRBJ1-3; D unresolved. Germline V gives CDR1 LNHDA, CDR2 SQIVND (reference sequence). This CDR3 spans 16 amino acids. The V gene lost 3 bases and the J gene lost 1 base, with 13 bases spanning the gap. CDR3 amino acids: CASSIGGVLSGNTIYF. The CDR3, as DNA: TGTGCCAGTAGTATTGGTGGTGTACTATCTGGAAACACCATATATTTT.

The CDR3 here is CASSHGGTGTGNPYSNQPQHF. DNA of the CDR3: TGCGCCAGCAGCCATGGGGGGACCGGGACAGGGAACCCTTATAGCAATCAGCCCCAGCATTTT. V and J are TRBV5-1 and TRBJ1-5; 9 bases line up with TRBD1. V lost 4 bases, J lost 0 bases, and 20 bases stayed unmatched. Germline loops: CDR1 SGHRS, CDR2 YFSETQ. The CDR3 runs 21 residues.

With respect to this clone: Other nucleotide sequences in the sample specify the same CDR3. The V and J genes are TRBV4-1 and TRBJ2-1; a weak D match, TRBD2 (6 bases). This CDR3 contains 15 residues. Deletions cut 1 base from V and 4 bases from J, with 11 bases between. Per germline, CDR1 MGHRA and CDR2 YSYEKL. In DNA, the CDR3 is TGCGCCAGCAGCCAAGGTAGGACTACATACAATGAGCAGTTCTTC. Translated: CASSQGRTTYNEQFF.

This clone was detected once. The chain combines TRBV5-1 with TRBJ2-3; TRBD2 agrees at 9 bases. The CDR3 consists of 16 residues. The germline V gene has CDR1 SGHRS and CDR2 YFSETQ. J was trimmed by 4 bases and V by 4 bases; bases with no gene match: 10. The CDR3 here is CASSRVATSGADTQYF. CDR3 DNA sequence: TGCGCCAGCAGCCGTGTCGCGACTAGCGGCGCAGATACGCAGTATTTT. Full variable domain (missing parts from reference TRBV5-1 and TRBJ2-3): KAGVTQTPRYLIKTRGQQVTLSCSPISGHRSVSWYQQTPGQGLQFLFEYFSETQRNKGNFPGRFSGRQFSNSRSEMNVSTLELGDSALYLCASSRVATSGADTQYFGPGTRLTVL.

In this sample, this clone turned up a few times. The CDR3 coding sequence is TGTGCCAGCAGTCCGCTCGCCGGGACAGTCTCCTACGAGCAGTACTTC. It yields the protein CASSPLAGTVSYEQYF. J is TRBJ2-7 and V is TRBV25-1, with 7 bases matching TRBD1. This CDR3 is built from 16 residues. Losses at the gene ends were 5 bases for V and 0 bases for J; bases not matched to a gene: 10. Germline V gives CDR1 MGHDK, CDR2 SYGVNS.

The V and J genes are TRBV7-9 and TRBJ2-7, with 10 positions matching TRBD1. Germline V lookup: CDR1 SEHNR, CDR2 FQNEAQ (reference sequence). V shed 1 base, J shed 3 bases, and the junction held 6 bases outside the gene matches. The CDR3 sequence is 16 residues long. For the CDR3, the DNA is TGTGCCAGCAGCTTAGTACCGGGACAGGGGAACTACGAGCAGTACTTC. Amino acid sequence: CASSLVPGQGNYEQYF.

In its sample, this clone was seen once. The chain has TRBV27 and TRBJ2-1; TRBD2 matches 10 bases. Germline CDR1 MNHEY, CDR2 SMNVEV (reference sequence). V was pared by 7 bases and J by 6 bases, with 12 bases of the junction left unmatched. The CDR3 totals 16 residues. CDR3 protein: CASTSTSGSRVNEQFF. The CDR3 DNA sequence: TGTGCCAGCACCTCGACTAGCGGGTCTAGGGTCAATGAGCAGTTCTTC.

The gene calls are TRBV15 and TRBJ1-1; no clear D gene. Trimming cost V 9 bases and J 5 bases, with 10 bases left between them. CDR1 is LNHNV, CDR2 YYDKDF, per germline (reference sequence). The CDR3 length is 11 residues. DNA of the CDR3: TGTGCCACGTCCTCGGGAACTGAAGCTTTCTTT. This encodes CATSSGTEAFF.

V and J are TRBV7-9 and TRBJ2-1; 8 positions agree with TRBD2. V shed 2 bases and J 5 bases; nucleotides not matched to a gene: 8. This CDR3 comprises 16 residues. Germline CDR1 reads SEHNR; CDR2 reads FQNEAQ (reference sequence). In DNA form, the CDR3 reads TGTGCCAGCAGCTTATCAACAGCGGGAGAAGACAATGAGCAGTTCTTC. It encodes CASSLSTAGEDNEQFF.

The V and J genes are TRBV9 and TRBJ2-3; 14 bases map to TRBD2. Germline loops: CDR1 SGDLS, CDR2 YYNGEE. This CDR3 has 18 residues. J lost 3 bases, V lost 0 bases, and 6 bases had no gene match. In nucleotides, the CDR3 is TGTGCCAGCAGCGTAGGTGGGACTAGCGGGAGTAGGACAGATACGCAGTATTTT. Protein product: CASSVGGTSGSRTDTQYF.

The V call is TRBV29-1, the J call TRBJ2-1; 10 nucleotides match TRBD1. The germline V gene encodes CDR1 SQVTM and CDR2 ANQGSEA. The CDR3 extends over 12 amino acids. Trimming took 6 bases from V and 7 from J; bases not matched to a gene: 3. The CDR3 here is CSVGQGLNEQFF. The CDR3, as DNA: TGCAGCGTGGGACAGGGGTTGAATGAGCAGTTCTTC.

The chain employs TRBV7-9 and TRBJ1-2, with D uncertain. Germline V gene lookup returns CDR1 SEHNR and CDR2 FQNEAQ (reference sequence). Trimming cost V 5 bases and J 0 bases, with 10 bases left between them. The CDR3 is 14 residues long. The CDR3 bases are TGTGCCAGCAGCCCGGGGAATACTAACTATGGCTACACCTTC. Residues: CASSPGNTNYGYTF.

V gene TRBV11-3 combines with J gene TRBJ2-5; D unresolved. Germline loops: CDR1 SGHNT, CDR2 YENEEA. V shed 0 bases and J shed 4 bases, with 12 bases lying between them. The CDR3 totals 15 residues. The CDR3 is CASSLDGTPLETQYF. The CDR3 DNA reads TGTGCCAGCAGCTTAGATGGCACCCCCTTAGAGACCCAGTACTTC.

V is TRBV27 and J is TRBJ2-7; tentatively, D is TRBD2 (5 bases). The V and J ends lost 3 bases and 8 bases respectively, with 20 bases between them. This CDR3 has 15 amino acids. In germline, CDR1 is MNHEY, CDR2 SMNVEV (reference sequence). This CDR3 reads CASSFSGQEDNQQYF. CDR3 nucleotide sequence: TGTGCCAGCAGTTTTTCTGGTCAGGAGGATAACCAGCAGTACTTC.

The chain employs TRBV7-8 and TRBJ1-1; no firm D call. Germline values: CDR1 SGHVS, CDR2 FQNEAQ. V was cut by 2 bases and J by 3 bases, with 10 bases left in between. The CDR3 loop spans 14 amino acids. CDR3 nucleotides: TGTGCCAGCAGCTTATCACCAAGCTACACTGAAGCTTTCTTT. Its translation is CASSLSPSYTEAFF.

This clone was recorded a few times. The chain carries TRBV11-1 and TRBJ1-4; D unclear. V was pared by 5 bases and J by 0 bases, with 10 bases between. Germline lookup yields CDR1 SGHAT and CDR2 FQDESV (reference sequence). The CDR3 is made up of 15 amino acids. This chain's CDR3 is CASSASVATNEKLFF. The CDR3 nucleotides read TGTGCCAGCAGCGCGTCGGTGGCAACTAATGAAAAACTGTTTTTT.

V usage is TRBV30 and J usage is TRBJ2-7; 7 bases match TRBD2. The junction had 10 bases not matched to a gene; V was cut back by 2 bases and J by 0 bases. Germline V gene sequence: CDR1 GTSNPN, CDR2 SVGIG (reference sequence). The length of the CDR3 is 16 residues. CDR3 in amino acids: CAWSPLRTSSSYEQYF. The CDR3 DNA sequence: TGTGCCTGGAGTCCCCTCCGGACTAGTAGCTCCTACGAGCAGTACTTC.

This clone came up once. The chain combines TRBV5-4 with TRBJ1-4; TRBD1 is a possible D gene (5 bases). Germline values: CDR1 SGHNT, CDR2 YYREEE (reference sequence). The CDR3 is 14 residues long. Trimming removed 4 bases at V and 3 bases at J, with 10 bases between. This CDR3 is CASSPGGSNEKLFF. CDR3 DNA sequence: TGTGCCAGCAGCCCCGGGGGGTCTAATGAAAAACTGTTTTTT.

V usage is TRBV4-1 and J usage is TRBJ2-7, with 10 bases fitting TRBD2. The CDR3 covers 14 residues. V dropped 1 base and J dropped 4; count of bases not matched to a gene: 1. CDR1 is MGHRA and CDR2 is YSYEKL in the germline V gene. The CDR3 bases are TGCGCCAGCAGCCAAGGGACTAGCGGTTACGAGCAGTACTTC. Translation gives CASSQGTSGYEQYF.